This T cell receptor beta chain was sequenced during a study of blood T cell repertoires in COVID-19. Clones were read by immunoSEQ multiplex PCR, and TCRdb kept only the in-frame ones, dropping some. The sample lists approximately 290,000 clones, about 89% seen once, with roughly 0.8% in the top ten. CDR1 is SGHDT and CDR2 is YYEEEE in the germline V gene. J lost 10 bases, V lost 3 bases, and 6 bases had no gene match. CDR3 length equals 13 residues. V gene TRBV5-6 combines with J gene TRBJ2-1; 8 positions agree with TRBD2. This clonotype was obtained from a man aged 30 to 39 with acute or convalescent COVID-19. The sample comprised peripheral blood. In DNA, the CDR3 is TGTGCCAGCAGCTATGGACTAGCCGGAGAGCAGTTCTTC. Its translation: CASSYGLAGEQFF.